Below, 27 T cell receptor beta chains from the same sample are listed, as sequenced in a study of T cell repertoires in cytomegalovirus infection. For these TCRs, the target antigens are not known. TCRdb re-derived calls from the reads in MiXCR, one entry per CDR3 protein. The sample has under 850,000 distinct CDR3 sequences, 30% to 40% seen once. Sequenced material: cultured PBMCs, taken from culture after CMV antigen stimulation. All receptors come from a human donor in good health (CMV status not recorded). Some clones in this sample may be carry-over from other donors' samples.

The V gene is TRBV23-1, the J gene TRBJ2-3, with 7 bases matching TRBD1. TRBV23-1 falls under the ORF class, with uncertain function. Unmatched junction bases numbered 10, after V lost 3 bases and J lost 1 base. The CDR3 length is 17 residues. CDR3 coding DNA: TGCGCCAGCAGTCATCCCGGACAGGCGTGTTGCACAGATACGCAGTATTTT. It specifies CASSHPGQACCTDTQYF.

The sample holds many counts of this clonotype. The chain employs TRBV7-2 and TRBJ2-5, with 12 bases lining up with TRBD2. This CDR3 comprises 17 residues. The junction had 8 bases not matched to a gene; V was cut back by 5 bases and J by 1 base. Germline-derived CDR1 and CDR2 are SGHTA and FQGNSA. CDR3 sequence reads: CASSPPGLAGPQETQYF. CDR3 sequence (DNA): TGTGCCAGCAGCCCCCCCGGACTAGCGGGGCCCCAAGAGACCCAGTACTTC.

The chain uses TRBV2 and TRBJ1-2, with 9 positions matching TRBD1. The V segment lost 8 bases and the J segment 8 bases; nucleotides outside the gene matches: 12. This CDR3 comprises 14 residues. Germline assignment: CDR1 SNHLY and CDR2 FYNNEI. The CDR3 DNA sequence: TGTGCCAGCGGCGAGACCGGGACAGGGTGGGGCTACACCTTC. Encoded protein: CASGETGTGWGYTF.

The chain is built from TRBV12-3 or TRBV12-4 and TRBJ1-3; TRBD1 is a possible D gene (5 bases). This CDR3 region has 14 residues. Trimming removed 4 bases from V and 4 bases from J, with 11 bases in between. This CDR3 reads CASSWGRRGNTIYF. The CDR3 DNA reads as TGTGCCAGCAGTTGGGGCCGCCGGGGAAACACCATATATTTT.

This clonotype was seen at least ten times. The genes are TRBV7-2 and TRBJ2-3; 8 bases are shared with TRBD2. The trim removed 3 bases at V and 4 bases at J, leaving 9 bases unmatched. The V gene's germline CDR1 is SGHTA and CDR2 FQGNSA. This CDR3 contains 16 residues. The CDR3 coding sequence is TGTGCCAGCAGCTTCTTTGCTTCGGGAGGGGCAGATACGCAGTATTTT. This encodes CASSFFASGGADTQYF.

J is TRBJ2-7 and V is TRBV6-2 or TRBV6-3, with 7 bases lining up with TRBD2. With 0 bases clipped from V and 4 bases from J, the junction kept 6 bases outside the gene matches. The CDR3 loop spans 15 amino acids. CDR1 is MNHEY, CDR2 SVGEGT, per germline. CDR3 DNA: TGTGCCAGCAGTTACTCTGGACTAGGTTGGTACGAGCAGTACTTC. Translating it yields CASSYSGLGWYEQYF.

The chain couples TRBV6-2 or TRBV6-3 to TRBJ1-3; D is uncertain. Between the trimmed V and J ends, which lost 2 bases and 0 bases, there was a span of 8 bases. The CDR3 consists of 15 residues. The V gene's germline CDR1 is MNHEY and CDR2 SVGEGT. This CDR3 is CASSYEASSGNTIYF. The DNA of the CDR3 is TGTGCCAGCAGTTACGAGGCCAGCTCTGGAAACACCATATATTTT.

This clonotype came up a few times. The rearrangement joins TRBV7-8 to TRBJ1-5; D is unclear. The CDR3 is 15 amino acids. V was pared by 5 bases and J by 3 bases, with 14 bases between. The germline V gene encodes CDR1 SGHVS and CDR2 FQNEAQ. CDR3 region: CASSPARLLNQPQHF. CDR3 bases: TGTGCCAGCAGCCCGGCCCGGCTCCTCAATCAGCCCCAGCATTTT.

The V and J genes are TRBV20-1 and TRBJ2-1; 7 bases align to TRBD2. This CDR3 region has 17 residues. CDR1 is DFQATT, CDR2 SNEGSKA, per germline (reference sequence). The V and J ends lost 3 bases and 0 bases, in that order; junction bases with no gene match: 11. CDR3 coding DNA: TGCAGTGCTAGTGTGCCTCGCGGGAGTCTCTCCTACAATGAGCAGTTCTTC. It encodes CSASVPRGSLSYNEQFF.

This clonotype was counted many times. The V call is TRBV7-2, the J call TRBJ1-1; D is unresolved. Germline CDR1 is SGHTA and CDR2 is FQGNSA. The CDR3 extends over 14 amino acids. Trimming removed 1 base from V and 4 bases from J, with 10 bases in between. The CDR3 sequence is CASSLGQASTEAFF. DNA of the CDR3: TGTGCCAGCAGCTTAGGGCAGGCAAGCACTGAAGCTTTCTTT.

This rearrangement joins TRBV6-2 or TRBV6-3 to TRBJ1-2; 7 nucleotides agree with TRBD1. The CDR3 runs to 15 residues. V lost 6 bases and J lost 2; bases outside the gene matches: 9. CDR1 and CDR2 from the germline V gene are MNHEY and SVGEGT. The CDR3 nucleotides read TGTGCCAGCAGAACCTTCGACAGGGCGAACTATGGCTACACCTTC. The encoded protein is CASRTFDRANYGYTF.

V usage is TRBV27 and J usage is TRBJ1-4; unclear D gene. Trimming took off 5 bases at V and 7 bases at J, with 14 bases between the two ends. From germline, CDR1 is MNHEY and CDR2 SMNVEV (reference sequence). The CDR3 totals 14 residues. In DNA, the CDR3 is TGTGCCAGCAGTCTGGACTTTCTGGGTGAAAAACTGTTTTTT. As protein: CASSLDFLGEKLFF.

The chain links TRBV6-6 to TRBJ2-7, with 10 positions matching TRBD2. The CDR3 extends over 15 amino acids. V lost 5 bases to trimming and J lost 6 bases; unmatched junction nucleotides: 10. The germline CDR1 and CDR2 sequences are MNHNY and SVGAGI (reference sequence). For the CDR3, the DNA is TGTGCCAGCAGTCTCTGGGCTAGCGGGAGTGGCGAGCAGTACTTC. Protein sequence: CASSLWASGSGEQYF.

This clonotype was found many times. The chain combines TRBV7-8 with TRBJ1-6, with D uncertain. Germline assignment: CDR1 SGHVS and CDR2 FQNEAQ. The length of the CDR3 is 14 residues. Trimming stripped 1 base from V and 7 bases from J, with 8 bases between. CDR3 nucleotide sequence: TGTGCCAGCAGCTTAGTGGCTCCAAATTCACCCCTCCACTTT. This sequence encodes CASSLVAPNSPLHF.

The V call is TRBV19, the J call TRBJ1-1; TRBD1 is a possible D gene (5 bases). Trimming removed 7 bases from V and 3 bases from J, with 18 bases in between. Germline lookup yields CDR1 LNHDA and CDR2 SQIVND (reference sequence). This CDR3 contains 15 residues. The CDR3 region has the DNA TGTGCCAGTACCCCCGGGGGGTTTGATTACACTGAAGCTTTCTTT. Amino acids: CASTPGGFDYTEAFF.

The DNA for the CDR3 is TGTGCCAGCTCGGTTATAAATCAGCCCCAGCATTTT. This sequence encodes CASSVINQPQHF. The chain couples TRBV28 to TRBJ1-5; D not certain. Germline V gives CDR1 MDHEN, CDR2 SYDVKM. The CDR3 loop spans 12 amino acids. Between the trimmed V and J ends, which lost 8 bases and 4 bases, there was a span of 9 bases.

In this sample, this clonotype turned up a few times. The chain's CDR3 is CASSRPSRSSSYNEQFF. CDR3 DNA: TGTGCCAGCAGTCGACCTTCGCGATCTAGCTCCTACAATGAGCAGTTCTTC. This chain links TRBV6-2 or TRBV6-3 with TRBJ2-1, with D uncertain. Trimming took 5 bases from V and 0 from J, leaving 17 bases between them. Germline loops: CDR1 MNHEY, CDR2 SVGEGT. CDR3 length equals 17 residues.

The rearrangement links TRBV12-3 or TRBV12-4 to TRBJ2-2, with D perhaps matching TRBD2 (5 bases). Trimming stripped 5 bases from V and 2 bases from J, with 9 bases between. The CDR3 has 14 amino acids. CDR3 nucleotide sequence: TGTGCCAGCAGTATCGGGGAAAACACCGGGGAGCTGTTTTTT. It is translated as CASSIGENTGELFF.

The rearrangement uses TRBV19 and TRBJ2-1; unclear D gene. The CDR3 length is 14 residues. V lost 4 bases and J lost 0, with 7 bases in between. Germline loops: CDR1 LNHDA, CDR2 SQIVND (reference sequence). CDR3 sequence (DNA): TGTGCCAGTAGTACATGGGGCTCCTACAATGAGCAGTTCTTC. This translates into CASSTWGSYNEQFF.

This chain links TRBV20-1 with TRBJ1-1, with unresolved D. This CDR3 region has 12 residues. CDR1 and CDR2 (germline): DFQATT, SNEGSKA (reference sequence). V was shortened by 5 bases and J by 0 bases, with 7 bases between the two germline ends. The CDR3 here is CSAFMLNTEAFF. Here the CDR3 DNA reads TGCAGTGCTTTTATGCTGAACACTGAAGCTTTCTTT.

The table lists this clonotype with a few counts. J is TRBJ1-1 and V is TRBV7-9, with D maybe TRBD1 (6 bases). The CDR3 covers 15 residues. Germline CDR1 reads SEHNR; CDR2 reads FQNEAQ (reference sequence). Trimming cost V 1 base and J 2 bases, with 11 bases left between them. The CDR3 nucleotides read TGTGCCAGCAGCTTAGGCAGGGGCACCAACACTGAAGCTTTCTTT. Its protein is CASSLGRGTNTEAFF. Full variable domain (rest looked up from reference TRBV7-9 and TRBJ1-1): DTGVSQNPRHKITKRGQNVTFRCDPISEHNRLYWYRQTLGQGPEFLTYFQNEAQLEKSRLLSDRFSAERPKGSFSTLEIQRTEQGDSAMYLCASSLGRGTNTEAFFGQGTRLTVV.

The chain links TRBV19 to TRBJ2-7; TRBD1 or TRBD2 may be the D gene (6 bases each). The length of the CDR3 is 16 residues. Germline loops: CDR1 LNHDA, CDR2 SQIVND (reference sequence). The V end was cut by 4 bases, the J end by 3 bases, with 19 bases between. The CDR3 region has the DNA TGTGCCAGTAGTAGGGGGGCGTGGACAGATTTCTACGAGCAGTACTTC. It yields the protein CASSRGAWTDFYEQYF.

Ten or more counts support this clonotype. This chain connects TRBV7-2 to TRBJ1-2, with TRBD1 identical over 12 bases. CDR3 size: 17 residues. Germline CDR1 SGHTA, CDR2 FQGNSA. V lost 6 bases and J lost 7; bases outside the gene matches: 15. The CDR3 reads CASRKGGDRGLSSGYTF. DNA for the CDR3: TGTGCCAGCAGAAAAGGGGGGGACAGGGGGCTTAGTAGTGGCTACACCTTC. The variable domain in full, completed from reference TRBV7-2 and TRBJ1-2, reads GAGVSQSPSNKVTEKGKDVELRCDPISGHTALYWYRQSLGQGLEFLIYFQGNSAPDKSGLPSDRFSAERTGGSVSTLTIQRTQQEDSAVYLCASRKGGDRGLSSGYTFGSGTRLTVV.

This clonotype was seen a handful of times. The chain is built from TRBV6-6 and TRBJ2-2; D call uncertain. The CDR3 is 12 amino acids. CDR1 is MNHNY, CDR2 SVGAGI, per germline (reference sequence). The V and J ends lost 5 bases and 3 bases respectively, with 4 bases between them. The CDR3 is CASSGYTGELFF. DNA for the CDR3: TGTGCCAGCAGTGGGTACACCGGGGAGCTGTTTTTT.

This clonotype was seen only a few times. The V call is TRBV5-6, the J call TRBJ2-4, with 9 bases that match TRBD1. The CDR3 covers 17 residues. V dropped 2 bases and J dropped 8; count of bases not matched to a gene: 14. From germline, CDR1 is SGHDT and CDR2 YYEEEE. CDR3 protein: CASSFLRTGAGRYIQYF. CDR3 coding DNA: TGTGCCAGCAGCTTTCTCCGGACAGGGGCGGGGAGGTACATTCAGTACTTC.

For this clonotype: The junction does not match germline at one end; this may be a read error. This CDR3 reads CASSPSEGLSHEQYF. CDR3 in DNA: TGTGCCAGCTCACCATCGGAGGGCCTCTCCCACGAGCAGTACTTC. The chain is built from TRBV18 and TRBJ2-7; tentative D call: TRBD2 (6 bases). This CDR3 has 15 amino acids. Germline loops: CDR1 KGHSH, CDR2 LQKENI.

This chain joins TRBV10-3 and TRBJ2-1; 7 bases align to TRBD2. CDR1 and CDR2 from the germline V gene are ENHRY and SYGVKD. The CDR3 contains 13 residues. The V segment lost 10 bases and the J segment 8 bases; nucleotides outside the gene matches: 11. CDR3 DNA sequence: TGTGCCACCTCCTCCGGGGGGATCGATGAGCAGTTCTTC. It encodes CATSSGGIDEQFF.